A selection of T cell receptor beta chains follows, all from one sample in a study of blood T cell repertoires in COVID-19. The data were produced by immunoSEQ multiplex PCR, yet TCRdb's version contains in-frame clones alone and is incomplete. The table shows hundreds of thousands of clones, with approximately 90% occurring only once. The sample comprised peripheral blood. The receptors originated from a woman between 18 and 29 years old with acute or convalescent COVID-19. CDR3s include the opening cysteine and the closing phenylalanine or tryptophan. D genes are given only for firm matches. Clone size is not always given. Where it is, it says once, few, many or a class for expanded clones.

D | J | V | size | DNA | CDR3
TRBD1 | TRBJ1-1 | TRBV5-6 | NA | TGTGCCAGCAAACGACAGGGGTTCATGAACACTGAAGCTTTCTTT | CASKRQGFMNTEAFF
NA | TRBJ1-2 | TRBV29-1 | once | TGCAGCGTGAACCCTGGGTACAGTAACTATGGCTACACCTTC | CSVNPGYSNYGYTF
NA | TRBJ1-2 | TRBV12-3/TRBV12-4 | NA | TGTGCCAGCAGTGCGAGGCCGGCCTATGGCTACACCTTC | CASSARPAYGYTF
NA | TRBJ1-5 | TRBV15 | NA | TGTGCCACCAGCGTTCGGGATGATAGCAATCAGCCCCAGCATTTT | CATSVRDDSNQPQHF
NA | TRBJ1-5 | TRBV7-8 | NA | TGTGCCAGCAGCTCATGGAGGGGTCCAGGTAGCAATCAGCCCCAGCATTTT | CASSSWRGPGSNQPQHF
TRBD1 | TRBJ2-7 | TRBV19 | NA | TGTGCCAGTAGTCCCAAGGGACAGGGGCCTACCTACGAGCAGTACTTC | CASSPKGQGPTYEQYF
TRBD1 | TRBJ1-1 | TRBV19 | few | TGTGCCAGTACTCTGGCGCGGACAGGGGGGACTGAAGCTTTCTTT | CASTLARTGGTEAFF
NA | TRBJ1-2 | TRBV6-2/TRBV6-3 | NA | TGTGCCAGCAGTTATAATACAGGGAACTATGGCTACACCTTC | CASSYNTGNYGYTF
NA | TRBJ1-4 | TRBV21-1 | NA | TGTGCCAGCAGCACAAACCAGGGGCTGCCCGCAACTAATGAAAAACTGTTTTTT | CASSTNQGLPATNEKLFF
NA | TRBJ1-6 | TRBV6-5 | NA | TGTGCCAGCAGTTACGGGGCAGTTAATTCACCCCTCCACTTT | CASSYGAVNSPLHF
TRBD1 | TRBJ2-7 | TRBV10-3 | NA | TGTGCCATCAGTGACGGGGGCAGGGGGCCCGAGCAGTACTTC | CAISDGGRGPEQYF
NA | TRBJ1-2 | TRBV4-2 | NA | TGTGCCAGCAGCCAAGAGTTTCCGGGCTATGGCTACACCTTC | CASSQEFPGYGYTF
NA | TRBJ1-1 | TRBV5-6 | NA | TGTGCCAGCAGCCCCACAGGGAACATGAACACTGAAGCTTTCTTT | CASSPTGNMNTEAFF
NA | TRBJ1-5 | TRBV7-2 | NA | TGTGCCAGCAGCTTAGGCGGGGGGAAAAGTCAGCCCCAGCATTTT | CASSLGGGKSQPQHF
NA | TRBJ1-3 | TRBV7-9 | NA | TGTGCCAGCTCGGGGGAAGGGCCCGGAAACACCATATATTTT | CASSGEGPGNTIYF
NA | TRBJ2-1 | TRBV10-3 | NA | TGTGCCATCAGTGAGAGAGTGGGTCGTCGGAGCTCCTACAATGAGCAGTTCTTC | CAISERVGRRSSYNEQFF
NA | TRBJ2-5 | TRBV21-1 | NA | TGTGCCAGCAGCAAACCCCACGCAGGGCGTAAAGAGACCCAGTACTTC | CASSKPHAGRKETQYF
TRBD1 | TRBJ1-2 | TRBV24-1 | few | TGTGCCACCAGTGCTCAGGGACAGAGCTATGGCTACACCTTC | CATSAQGQSYGYTF
NA | TRBJ2-1 | TRBV5-1 | NA | TGCGCCAGCAGCTTGGCAACAGGGTCCTACAATGAGCAGTTCTTC | CASSLATGSYNEQFF
NA | TRBJ2-1 | TRBV9 | NA | TGTGCCAGCAGCACTAGCAATGAGCAGTTCTTC | CASSTSNEQFF
TRBD2 | TRBJ2-2 | TRBV2 | NA | TGTGCCAGGGGAGGGACTACCCTAAACACCGGGGAGCTGTTTTTT | CARGGTTLNTGELFF
TRBD1 | TRBJ2-1 | TRBV24-1 | NA | TGTGCCACCAGTGATCGCGCCAAACGGACAGGGTGGGAGTACAATGAGCAGTTCTTC | CATSDRAKRTGWEYNEQFF
NA | TRBJ1-3 | TRBV21-1 | NA | NA | CASSKAVGLGIYF
NA | TRBJ1-6 | TRBV28 | once | TGTGCCAGCAGTTCCGACATCTCCTATAATTCACCCCTCCACTTT | CASSSDISYNSPLHF
TRBD1 | TRBJ1-4 | TRBV6-5 | NA | TGTGCCAGCAGGACCACAGGGGGCACTAATGAAAAACTGTTTTTT | CASRTTGGTNEKLFF
TRBD1 | TRBJ1-6 | TRBV2 | NA | TGTGCCAGCAGTTACAGGGGCCTCTCCTATAATTCACCCCTCCACTTT | CASSYRGLSYNSPLHF
NA | TRBJ1-4 | TRBV20-1 | NA | TGCAGTGCTAGTGCCCTTCAGGGGGAAAAACTGTTTTTT | CSASALQGEKLFF
NA | TRBJ2-7 | TRBV6-6 | NA | TGTGCCAGCAGTTACCCGGGGGGCTCCGAGCAGTACTTC | CASSYPGGSEQYF
TRBD1 | TRBJ1-1 | TRBV6-6 | few | TGTGCCAGCAGTCAACCCGGGACAGAGGATATTGGGGGAACTGAAGCTTTCTTT | CASSQPGTEDIGGTEAFF
NA | TRBJ2-3 | TRBV10-3 | NA | TGTGCCATCAGTGCACACCCCTCGGGACAAAATACAGATACGCAGTATTTT | CAISAHPSGQNTDTQYF
TRBD1 | TRBJ1-2 | TRBV5-1 | NA | TGCGCCAGCAGCTTGGACAGGGGTTATTATGGCTACACCTTC | CASSLDRGYYGYTF
NA | TRBJ1-5 | TRBV4-1 | NA | TGCGCCAGCAGCCTCGACACTCCGAATCAGCCCCAGCATTTT | CASSLDTPNQPQHF
NA | TRBJ2-3 | TRBV13 | NA | TGTGCCAGCAGCACAGAGCGGCGCGCTAATACGCAGTATTTT | CASSTERRANTQYF
NA | TRBJ1-2 | TRBV3-1/TRBV3-2 | once | TGTGCCAGCAGCCAACGGGAGACATCTCCGGGCTACACCTTC | CASSQRETSPGYTF
TRBD2 | TRBJ2-7 | TRBV27 | NA | TGTGCCAGCAGACCCGGGGGGGTCTACGAGCAGTACTTC | CASRPGGVYEQYF
TRBD2 | TRBJ2-1 | TRBV4-1 | NA | TGCGCCAGCAGCCGTAGCGGCGGGGGGCCTTACAATGAGCAGTTCTTC | CASSRSGGGPYNEQFF
TRBD1 | TRBJ2-7 | TRBV4-1 | NA | TGCGCCAGCAGCCAAGACAGGGGGTACGAGCAGTACTTC | CASSQDRGYEQYF
NA | TRBJ1-1 | TRBV27 | NA | TGTGCCAGCAGTAGGACTTTATACACTGAAGCTTTCTTT | CASSRTLYTEAFF
TRBD1 | TRBJ1-4 | TRBV9 | NA | TGTGCCAGCAGCGCACCGACAGGGGCGCGTGATTCAACTAATGAAAAACTGTTTTTT | CASSAPTGARDSTNEKLFF
NA | TRBJ2-5 | TRBV30 | NA | TGTGCCTGGAGTGGTCACGGGGTAGGGGAGACCCAGTACTTC | CAWSGHGVGETQYF
NA | TRBJ2-6 | TRBV9 | NA | TGTGCCAGCAGCGTAGCGGGGGATGTAGGGTCCTCTGGGGCCAACGTCCTGACTTTC | CASSVAGDVGSSGANVLTF
TRBD1 | TRBJ1-2 | TRBV7-9 | NA | TGTGCCAGCAGCCCCGGGGACAGGACTAACTATGGCTACACCTTC | CASSPGDRTNYGYTF
TRBD1 | TRBJ1-4 | TRBV4-3 | NA | TGCGCCAGCAGCCCAGCATGGGACAGGGGTGAAAAACTGTTTTTT | CASSPAWDRGEKLFF
NA | TRBJ2-1 | TRBV11-2 | NA | TGTGCCAGCAGCCGACAGGTGAATGAGCAGTTCTTC | CASSRQVNEQFF
TRBD1 | TRBJ1-2 | TRBV30 | NA | TGTGCCTGGGACCGGGACAGGGGGCGTATTGGCTACACCTTC | CAWDRDRGRIGYTF